A single sample gave rise to the 25 T cell receptor beta chains below, sequenced in a study of blood T cell repertoires in COVID-19. Using immunoSEQ multiplex PCR, the repertoire was profiled, and TCRdb retains in-frame clones only, with some absent. The sample lists about 200,000 clones; around 90% were seen once. Sequenced sample: peripheral blood. The receptors were sampled from a man between 45 and 60 years old with acute or convalescent COVID-19.

The CDR3 nucleotides read TGTGCCAGTAGTATGTTAAGGGAGGGCTACACCTTC. Residues: CASSMLREGYTF. This rearrangement joins TRBV19 to TRBJ1-2; D is uncertain. The CDR3 is 12 amino acids. Between the trimmed V and J ends, which lost 3 bases and 8 bases, there was a span of 10 bases. The germline CDR1 and CDR2 sequences are LNHDA and SQIVND (reference sequence).

The V call is TRBV18, the J call TRBJ1-3; D ambiguous. CDR1 KGHSH and CDR2 LQKENI come from the germline V gene. This CDR3 spans 14 amino acids. V was cut by 0 bases and J by 1 base, with 4 bases left in between. The CDR3 nucleotides read TGTGCCAGCTCACCACCGGCATCTGGAAACACCATATATTTT. Translation: CASSPPASGNTIYF.

The chain couples TRBV19 to TRBJ2-3; 7 bases map to TRBD2. The length of the CDR3 is 12 residues. V lost 4 bases, J lost 7 bases, and 2 bases stayed unmatched. In germline, CDR1 is LNHDA, CDR2 SQIVND (reference sequence). CDR3: CASSRAGNTQYF. CDR3 in DNA: TGTGCCAGTAGTAGAGCGGGAAATACGCAGTATTTT.

The gene calls are TRBV19 and TRBJ1-5, with D tentatively TRBD1 (5 bases). V gave up 7 bases and J gave up 0 bases, with 7 bases separating them. Germline V gives CDR1 LNHDA, CDR2 SQIVND (reference sequence). This CDR3 spans 13 amino acids. The CDR3 DNA follows: TGTGCCAGTAAGGACACTAGCAATCAGCCCCAGCATTTT. Residues: CASKDTSNQPQHF.

The V call is TRBV27, the J call TRBJ2-7; 7 bases are a match to TRBD1. This CDR3 has 13 residues. From germline, CDR1 is MNHEY and CDR2 SMNVEV (reference sequence). Unmatched junction bases numbered 4, after V lost 2 bases and J lost 6 bases. CDR3 nucleotide sequence: TGTGCCAGCAGTTTAGAGGGGGCGGGCGAGCAGTACTTC. Protein: CASSLEGAGEQYF.

The chain has TRBV4-2 and TRBJ2-3, with TRBD2 matching 7 bases. V lost 0 bases, J lost 2 bases, and 8 bases stayed unmatched. The CDR3 is 17 amino acids. From germline, CDR1 is LGHNA and CDR2 YNFKEQ. CDR3 in amino acids: CASSQDYAGRATDTQYF. The DNA of the CDR3 is TGTGCCAGCAGCCAAGATTATGCAGGGAGGGCCACAGATACGCAGTATTTT.

This chain links TRBV3-1 (or the pseudogene TRBV3-2) with TRBJ1-5; 7 positions agree with TRBD1. The CDR3 extends over 18 amino acids. The V gene's germline CDR1 is LGHDT and CDR2 YNNKEL (reference sequence). With V trimmed by 6 bases and J by 0 bases, 14 bases remained unmatched. This CDR3 is CASRGTVPVFSSNQPQHF. CDR3 DNA sequence: TGTGCCAGCAGAGGGACAGTTCCAGTTTTTTCTAGCAATCAGCCCCAGCATTTT.

V usage is TRBV7-9 and J usage is TRBJ2-2, with D perhaps TRBD2 (7 bases). V lost 5 bases and J lost 1, with 17 bases in between. This CDR3 contains 17 residues. CDR1 is SEHNR and CDR2 is FQNEAQ in the germline V gene (reference sequence). CDR3 amino acids: CASSPRTRQVNTGELFF. CDR3 sequence (DNA): TGTGCCAGCAGCCCCCGGACTAGACAGGTGAACACCGGGGAGCTGTTTTTT.

This rearrangement joins TRBV27 to TRBJ2-3; 7 bases align to TRBD1. Germline CDR1 reads MNHEY; CDR2 reads SMNVEV (reference sequence). V shed 3 bases, J shed 5 bases, and the junction held 8 bases outside the gene matches. The CDR3 has 15 amino acids. This CDR3 is CASSLSGGLLDTQYF. CDR3 DNA: TGTGCCAGCAGTTTGTCAGGGGGTTTATTAGATACGCAGTATTTT.

The rearrangement uses TRBV7-2 and TRBJ2-7; unclear D gene. CDR1 and CDR2 (germline): SGHTA, FQGNSA. Trimming shortened V by 1 base and J by 1 base, and 17 bases separated the two germline ends. CDR3 length: 17 amino acids. CDR3 protein: CASSLVGGRYASYEQYF. The CDR3 coding sequence is TGTGCCAGCAGCTTAGTAGGTGGGCGTTATGCATCCTACGAGCAGTACTTC. The full variable domain, in which reference TRBV7-2 and TRBJ2-7 provide the parts outside the CDR3, is GAGVSQSPSNKVTEKGKDVELRCDPISGHTALYWYRQSLGQGLEFLIYFQGNSAPDKSGLPSDRFSAERTGGSVSTLTIQRTQQEDSAVYLCASSLVGGRYASYEQYFGPGTRLTVT.

This chain joins TRBV19 and TRBJ1-1; TRBD1 matches at 9 bases. The germline gives CDR1 LNHDA, CDR2 SQIVND (reference sequence). This CDR3 region has 16 residues. V was clipped by 3 bases and J by 1 base; unmatched bases: 6. For the CDR3, the DNA is TGTGCCAGTAGTATGAACCCGGGACAGGGGAACACTGAAGCTTTCTTT. Translating gives CASSMNPGQGNTEAFF.

The CDR3 sequence: CASSDGGRDKNIQYF. CDR3 nucleotide sequence: TGTGCCAGCAGCGACGGAGGCCGGGACAAAAACATTCAGTACTTC. The chain carries TRBV28 and TRBJ2-4, with D perhaps TRBD2 (5 bases). Trimming took 6 bases from V and 3 from J, leaving 15 bases between them. Per the germline V gene, CDR1 is MDHEN and CDR2 is SYDVKM. CDR3 length: 15 amino acids.

The chain couples TRBV28 to TRBJ1-6; 8 bases fit TRBD1. The trim removed 1 base at V and 14 bases at J, leaving 10 bases unmatched. CDR1 MDHEN and CDR2 SYDVKM come from the germline V gene. This CDR3 region has 15 residues. The CDR3 sequence is CASSLFGRGPVSLHF. CDR3 in DNA: TGTGCCAGCAGTTTATTCGGCAGGGGGCCTGTATCCCTCCACTTT.

Concerning this clone: This sample also contains other DNA sequences that code for the same CDR3. V usage is TRBV20-1 and J usage is TRBJ2-5; D is undetermined. V dropped 2 bases and J dropped 5 bases, with 3 bases sitting between them. This CDR3 region has 10 residues. Germline V lookup: CDR1 DFQATT, CDR2 SNEGSKA (reference sequence). CDR3 sequence reads: CSARSETQYF. As DNA, the CDR3 is TGCAGTGCTAGATCTGAGACCCAGTACTTC.

This chain uses TRBV9 with TRBJ2-5; possible D gene TRBD1, 5 bases. Trimming removed 0 bases at V and 2 bases at J, with 11 bases between. The CDR3 totals 15 residues. Germline V CDR1 and CDR2: SGDLS, YYNGEE. CDR3 loop: CASSVGGAWQETQYF. Here the CDR3 DNA reads TGTGCCAGCAGCGTAGGGGGCGCTTGGCAAGAGACCCAGTACTTC. The whole variable domain, filled in from reference TRBV9 and TRBJ2-5, reads DSGVTQTPKHLITATGQRVTLRCSPRSGDLSVYWYQQSLDQGLQFLIQYYNGEERAKGNILERFSAQQFPDLHSELNLSSLELGDSALYFCASSVGGAWQETQYFGPGTRLLVL.

The chain employs TRBV5-1 and TRBJ1-4; 7 bases fit TRBD1. This CDR3 spans 17 amino acids. The germline gives CDR1 SGHRS, CDR2 YFSETQ. J was trimmed by 3 bases and V by 0 bases; bases with no gene match: 8. The DNA for the CDR3 is TGCGCCAGCAGCTTGGTTGGCAGGGGGGCCCCTAATGAAAAACTGTTTTTT. Translated: CASSLVGRGAPNEKLFF.

This chain joins TRBV30 and TRBJ2-4, with TRBD1 matching over 7 bases. After removal of 3 bases from V and 0 bases from J, the junction contained 11 bases not matched to a gene. CDR3 length: 17 amino acids. The germline gives CDR1 GTSNPN, CDR2 SVGIG (reference sequence). In nucleotides, the CDR3 is TGTGCCTGGAGCTGGTCGGACAGGACTTTAGCCAAAAACATTCAGTACTTC. It translates to CAWSWSDRTLAKNIQYF. The variable domain in full, with the rest retrieved from reference TRBV30 and TRBJ2-4, is SQTIHQWPATLVQPVGSPLSLECTVEGTSNPNLYWYRQAAGRGLQLLFYSVGIGQISSEVPQNLSASRPQDRQFILSSKKLLLSDSGFYLCAWSWSDRTLAKNIQYFGAGTRLSVL.

The chain recombines TRBV6-2 or TRBV6-3 with TRBJ2-7; 7 bases are shared with TRBD1. CDR1 MNHEY and CDR2 SVGEGT come from the germline V gene. J was trimmed by 5 bases and V by 2 bases; bases with no gene match: 6. The CDR3 is 14 amino acids. Here the CDR3 DNA reads TGTGCCAGCAGTTACGTTGCAGGGGGAAACGAGCAGTACGTC. This encodes CASSYVAGGNEQYV.

The chain has TRBV7-3 and TRBJ2-1; 15 bases map to TRBD2. CDR3 size: 15 residues. CDR1 and CDR2 (germline): SGHTA, FQGTGA. The J segment lost 7 bases and the V segment lost 3 bases, leaving 1 base of the junction unmatched. The DNA for the CDR3 is TGTGCCAGCAGCTTCGGGACTAGCGGGAGGAATGAGCAGTTCTTC. Translated: CASSFGTSGRNEQFF.

The chain joins TRBV9 to TRBJ2-5, with TRBD2 as a possible D gene (5 bases). CDR3 length equals 12 residues. Trimming took off 0 bases at V and 5 bases at J, with 5 bases between the two ends. The germline gives CDR1 SGDLS, CDR2 YYNGEE. CDR3 protein: CASSVAGETQYF. CDR3 bases: TGTGCCAGCAGCGTAGCGGGGGAGACCCAGTACTTC.

The chain joins TRBV27 to TRBJ1-5; possible D gene TRBD1, 6 bases. This CDR3 has 14 amino acids. Per the germline V gene, CDR1 is MNHEY and CDR2 is SMNVEV (reference sequence). Trimming pared 5 bases from V and 5 bases from J, leaving 13 bases between. CDR3 in amino acids: CASSPNPGDQPQHF. The CDR3 DNA sequence: TGTGCCAGCAGTCCGAATCCAGGGGATCAGCCCCAGCATTTT.

DNA for the CDR3: TGTGCCAGTATTGGATCAGGGCAATATGGCTACACCTTC. Translation gives CASIGSGQYGYTF. This rearrangement joins TRBV19 to TRBJ1-2; D may be TRBD1 (5 bases). Trimming pared 7 bases from V and 5 bases from J, leaving 14 bases between. This CDR3 has 13 residues. CDR1 and CDR2 from the germline V gene are LNHDA and SQIVND (reference sequence).

The chain employs TRBV21-1 and TRBJ1-4. TRBV21-1 is a pseudogene. This CDR3 is 16 amino acids long. In nucleotides, the CDR3 is TGTGCCAGCAGCCCCATGGCCGGGGAGGAGGATGAAAAACTGTTTTTT. This gives the protein CASSPMAGEEDEKLFF.

The chain uses TRBV5-4 and TRBJ2-7; D remains unclear. Between the trimmed V and J ends, which lost 2 bases and 2 bases, there was a span of 8 bases. CDR1 SGHNT and CDR2 YYREEE come from the germline V gene (reference sequence). The CDR3 consists of 13 residues. CDR3 in DNA: TGTGCCAGCAGCTTACAGAATGCCTACGAGCAGTACTTC. This gives the protein CASSLQNAYEQYF.

J is TRBJ1-1 and V is TRBV27; D gene unclear. V lost 3 bases and J 0 bases, leaving 5 bases between the germline ends. The CDR3 has 13 residues. Germline CDR1 MNHEY, CDR2 SMNVEV (reference sequence). The CDR3 coding sequence is TGTGCCAGCAGTTTTCTCGTGAACACTGAAGCTTTCTTT. This sequence encodes CASSFLVNTEAFF.